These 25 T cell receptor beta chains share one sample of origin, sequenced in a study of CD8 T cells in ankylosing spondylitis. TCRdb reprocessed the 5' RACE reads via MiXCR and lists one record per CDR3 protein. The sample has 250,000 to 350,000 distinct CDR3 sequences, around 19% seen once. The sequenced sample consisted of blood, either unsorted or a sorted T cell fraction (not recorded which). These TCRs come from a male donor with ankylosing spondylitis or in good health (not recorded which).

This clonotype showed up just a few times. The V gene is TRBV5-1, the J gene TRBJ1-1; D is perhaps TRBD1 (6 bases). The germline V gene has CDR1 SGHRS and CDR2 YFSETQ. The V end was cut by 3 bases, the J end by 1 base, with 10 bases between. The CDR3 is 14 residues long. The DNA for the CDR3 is TGCGCCAGCAGCTGGGGGGGCCCGAACACTGAAGCTTTCTTT. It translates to CASSWGGPNTEAFF.

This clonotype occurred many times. The CDR3 DNA reads TGTGCCAGCAGCTTGGGGGACAGGGTGGTGAACACTGAAGCTTTCTTT. Translated, it gives CASSLGDRVVNTEAFF. This sequence joins TRBV5-5 and TRBJ1-1; 9 bases line up with TRBD1. The CDR3 loop spans 16 amino acids. Germline V gives CDR1 SGHKS, CDR2 YYEKEE (reference sequence). V lost 0 bases and J lost 0; bases outside the gene matches: 3. Looking up the rest from reference TRBV5-5 and TRBJ1-1 gives the full variable domain: DAGVTQSPTHLIKTRGQQVTLRCSPISGHKSVSWYQQVLGQGPQFIFQYYEKEERGRGNFPDRFSARQFPNYSSELNVNALLLGDSALYLCASSLGDRVVNTEAFFGQGTRLTVV.

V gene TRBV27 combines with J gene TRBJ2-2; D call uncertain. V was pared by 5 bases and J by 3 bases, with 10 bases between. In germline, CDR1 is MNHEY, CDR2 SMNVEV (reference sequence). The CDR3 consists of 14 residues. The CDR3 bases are TGTGCCAGCAGTAAAATACAGCACACCGGGGAGCTGTTTTTT. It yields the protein CASSKIQHTGELFF.

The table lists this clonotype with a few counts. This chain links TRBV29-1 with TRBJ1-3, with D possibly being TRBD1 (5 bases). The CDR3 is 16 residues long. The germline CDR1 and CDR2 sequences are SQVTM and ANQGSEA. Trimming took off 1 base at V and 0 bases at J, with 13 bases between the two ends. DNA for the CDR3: TGCAGCGTTGAAGGAGGATGGGGGAGCTCTGGAAACACCATATATTTT. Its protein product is CSVEGGWGSSGNTIYF.

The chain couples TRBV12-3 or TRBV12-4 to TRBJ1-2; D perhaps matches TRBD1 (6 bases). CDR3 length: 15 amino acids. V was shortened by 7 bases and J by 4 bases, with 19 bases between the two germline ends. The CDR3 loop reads CASIPAGTSGYGYTF. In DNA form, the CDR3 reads TGTGCCAGCATTCCCGCGGGGACATCAGGCTATGGCTACACCTTC.

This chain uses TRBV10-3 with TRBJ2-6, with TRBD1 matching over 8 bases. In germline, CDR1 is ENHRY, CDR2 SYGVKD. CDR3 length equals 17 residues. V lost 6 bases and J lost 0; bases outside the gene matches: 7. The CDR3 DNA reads TGTGCCATCAGGGGACAGGACCTCAGCTCTGGGGCCAACGTCCTGACTTTC. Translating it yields CAIRGQDLSSGANVLTF.

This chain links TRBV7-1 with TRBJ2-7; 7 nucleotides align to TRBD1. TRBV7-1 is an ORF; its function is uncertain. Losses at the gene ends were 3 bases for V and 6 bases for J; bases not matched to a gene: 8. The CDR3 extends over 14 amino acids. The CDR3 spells CASSSTTGKGEQYV. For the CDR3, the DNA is TGTGCCAGCAGCTCCACGACAGGGAAAGGCGAGCAGTACGTC.

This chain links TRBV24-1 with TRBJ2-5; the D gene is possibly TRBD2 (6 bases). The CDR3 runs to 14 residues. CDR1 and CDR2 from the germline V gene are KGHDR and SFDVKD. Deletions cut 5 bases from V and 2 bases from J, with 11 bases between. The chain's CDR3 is CATSGTSSQETQYF. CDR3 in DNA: TGTGCCACCAGTGGTACTAGCTCGCAAGAGACCCAGTACTTC.

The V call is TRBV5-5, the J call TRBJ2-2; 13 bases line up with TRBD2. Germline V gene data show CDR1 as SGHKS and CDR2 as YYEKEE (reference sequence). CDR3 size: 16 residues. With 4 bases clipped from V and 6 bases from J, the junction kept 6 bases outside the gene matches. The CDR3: CASSRGLAGFAGELFF. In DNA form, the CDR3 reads TGTGCCAGCAGCCGGGGACTAGCGGGATTCGCCGGGGAGCTGTTTTTT.

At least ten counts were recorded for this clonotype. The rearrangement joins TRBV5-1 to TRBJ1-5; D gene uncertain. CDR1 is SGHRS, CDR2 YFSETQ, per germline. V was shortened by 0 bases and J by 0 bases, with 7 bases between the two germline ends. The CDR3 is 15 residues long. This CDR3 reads CASSLDGLSNQPQHF. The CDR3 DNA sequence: TGCGCCAGCAGCTTGGATGGCCTTAGCAATCAGCCCCAGCATTTT.

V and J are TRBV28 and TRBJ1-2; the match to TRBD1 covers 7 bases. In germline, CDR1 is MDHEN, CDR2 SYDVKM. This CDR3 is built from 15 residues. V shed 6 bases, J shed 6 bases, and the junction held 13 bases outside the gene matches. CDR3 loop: CASSPMDRTSDGYTF. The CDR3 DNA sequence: TGTGCCAGCAGCCCCATGGACAGGACCTCCGATGGCTACACCTTC.

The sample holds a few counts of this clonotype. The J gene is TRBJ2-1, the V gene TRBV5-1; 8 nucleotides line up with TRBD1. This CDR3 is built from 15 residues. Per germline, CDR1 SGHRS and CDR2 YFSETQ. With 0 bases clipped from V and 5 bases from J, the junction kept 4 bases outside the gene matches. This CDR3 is CASSLVTGANNEQFF. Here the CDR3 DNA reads TGCGCCAGCAGCTTGGTGACAGGGGCGAACAATGAGCAGTTCTTC. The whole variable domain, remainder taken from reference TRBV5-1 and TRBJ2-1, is KAGVTQTPRYLIKTRGQQVTLSCSPISGHRSVSWYQQTPGQGLQFLFEYFSETQRNKGNFPGRFSGRQFSNSRSEMNVSTLELGDSALYLCASSLVTGANNEQFFGPGTRLTVL.

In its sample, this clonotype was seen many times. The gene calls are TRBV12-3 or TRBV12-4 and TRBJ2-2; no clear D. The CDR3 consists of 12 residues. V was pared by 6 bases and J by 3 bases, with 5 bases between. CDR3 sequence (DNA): TGTGCCAGCAGCCGGGACACCGGGGAGCTGTTTTTT. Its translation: CASSRDTGELFF.

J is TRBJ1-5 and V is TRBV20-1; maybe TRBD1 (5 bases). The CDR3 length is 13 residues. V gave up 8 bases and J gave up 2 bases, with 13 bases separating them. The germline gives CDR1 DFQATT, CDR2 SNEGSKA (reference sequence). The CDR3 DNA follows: TGCAGTCAGGCGGGGGGAGGCAATCAGCCCCAGCATTTT. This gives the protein CSQAGGGNQPQHF.

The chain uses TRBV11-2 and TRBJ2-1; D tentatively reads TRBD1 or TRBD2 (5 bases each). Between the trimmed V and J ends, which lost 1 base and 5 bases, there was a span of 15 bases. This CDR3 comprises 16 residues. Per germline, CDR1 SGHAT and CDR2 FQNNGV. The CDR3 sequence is CASSLVGAGLDNEQFF. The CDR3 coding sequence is TGTGCCAGCAGCTTAGTAGGGGCGGGCCTCGACAATGAGCAGTTCTTC.

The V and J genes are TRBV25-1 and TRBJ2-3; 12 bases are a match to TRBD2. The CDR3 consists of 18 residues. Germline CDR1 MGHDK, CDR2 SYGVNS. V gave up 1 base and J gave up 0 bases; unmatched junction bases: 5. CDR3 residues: CASSELQGLAGSTDTQYF. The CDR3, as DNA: TGTGCCAGCAGTGAATTACAAGGACTAGCGGGGAGCACAGATACGCAGTATTTT.

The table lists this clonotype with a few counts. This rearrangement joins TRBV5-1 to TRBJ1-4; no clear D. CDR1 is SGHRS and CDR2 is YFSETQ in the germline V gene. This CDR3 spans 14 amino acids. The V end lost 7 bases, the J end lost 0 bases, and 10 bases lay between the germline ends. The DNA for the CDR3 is TGCGCCAGCGCGGCGGGGACAACTAATGAAAAACTGTTTTTT. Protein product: CASAAGTTNEKLFF.

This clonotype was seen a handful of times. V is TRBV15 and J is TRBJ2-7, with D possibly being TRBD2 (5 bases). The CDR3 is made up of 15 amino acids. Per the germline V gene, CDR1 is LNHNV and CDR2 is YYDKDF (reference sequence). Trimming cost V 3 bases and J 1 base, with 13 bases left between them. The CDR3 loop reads CATSSAGGGSYEQYV. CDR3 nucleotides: TGTGCCACCAGCAGCGCCGGAGGTGGGTCCTACGAGCAGTACGTC.

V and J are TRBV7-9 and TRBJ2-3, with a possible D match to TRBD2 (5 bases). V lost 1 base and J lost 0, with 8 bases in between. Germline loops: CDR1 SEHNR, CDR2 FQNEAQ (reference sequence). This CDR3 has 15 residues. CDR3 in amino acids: CASSLVERSTDTQYF. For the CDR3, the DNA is TGTGCCAGCAGCTTAGTCGAGCGGAGCACAGATACGCAGTATTTT.

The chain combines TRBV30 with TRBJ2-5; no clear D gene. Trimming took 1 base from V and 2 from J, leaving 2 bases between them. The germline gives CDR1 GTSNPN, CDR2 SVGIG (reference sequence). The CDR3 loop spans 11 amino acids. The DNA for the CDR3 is TGTGCCTGGAGTGCTCAAGAGACCCAGTACTTC. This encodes CAWSAQETQYF.

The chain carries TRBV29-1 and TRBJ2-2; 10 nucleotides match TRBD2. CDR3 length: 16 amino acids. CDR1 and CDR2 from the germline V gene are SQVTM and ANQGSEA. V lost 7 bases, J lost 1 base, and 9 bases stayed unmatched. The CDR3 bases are TGCAGCGCCCATTCCCCTAGCGGGAGGAACACCGGGGAGCTGTTTTTT. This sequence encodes CSAHSPSGRNTGELFF.

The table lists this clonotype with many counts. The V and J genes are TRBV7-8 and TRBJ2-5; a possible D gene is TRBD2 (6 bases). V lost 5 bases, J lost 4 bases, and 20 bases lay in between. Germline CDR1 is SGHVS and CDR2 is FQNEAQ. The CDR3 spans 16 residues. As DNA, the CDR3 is TGTGCCAGCAGCGGACGGGGGTGGTCGAACGTAGAGACCCAGTACTTC. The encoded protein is CASSGRGWSNVETQYF.

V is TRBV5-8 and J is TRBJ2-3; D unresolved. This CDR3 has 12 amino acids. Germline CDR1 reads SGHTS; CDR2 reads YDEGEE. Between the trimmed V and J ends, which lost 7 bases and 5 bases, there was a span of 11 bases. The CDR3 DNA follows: TGTGCCAGCGCTTATTTCGGAGATACGCAGTATTTT. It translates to CASAYFGDTQYF.

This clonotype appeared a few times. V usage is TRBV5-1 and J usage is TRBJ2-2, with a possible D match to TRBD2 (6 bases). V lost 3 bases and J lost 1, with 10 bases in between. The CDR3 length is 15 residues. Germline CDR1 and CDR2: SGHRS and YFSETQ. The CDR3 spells CASSWVSGNTGELFF. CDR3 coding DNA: TGCGCCAGCAGCTGGGTTAGCGGGAACACCGGGGAGCTGTTTTTT.

CDR3 sequence reads: CASSRTGIPTDTQYF. The CDR3 region has the DNA TGTGCCAGCAGCCGGACAGGGATTCCCACAGATACGCAGTATTTT. The chain links TRBV3-1 to TRBJ2-3, with TRBD1 matching 8 bases. CDR3 size: 15 residues. The V segment lost 4 bases and the J segment 2 bases; nucleotides outside the gene matches: 5. Germline values: CDR1 LGHDT, CDR2 YNNKEL (reference sequence).